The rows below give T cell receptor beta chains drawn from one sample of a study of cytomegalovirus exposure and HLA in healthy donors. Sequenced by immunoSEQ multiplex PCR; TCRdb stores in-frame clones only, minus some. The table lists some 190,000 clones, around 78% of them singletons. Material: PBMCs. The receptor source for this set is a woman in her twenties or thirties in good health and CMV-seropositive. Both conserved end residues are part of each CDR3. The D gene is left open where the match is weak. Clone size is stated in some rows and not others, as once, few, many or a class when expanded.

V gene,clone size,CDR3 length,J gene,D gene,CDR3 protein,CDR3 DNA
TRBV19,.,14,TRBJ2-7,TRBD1,CASSIRDRGYEQYF,TGTGCCAGTAGTATCCGGGACAGGGGCTACGAGCAGTACTTC
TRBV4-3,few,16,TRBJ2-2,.,CASSQERRAYGGELFF,TGCGCCAGCAGCCAAGAGCGGCGGGCTTATGGCGGGGAGCTGTTTTTT
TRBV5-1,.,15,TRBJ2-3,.,CASSSSGTTTDTQYF,TGCGCCAGCAGCTCCTCCGGGACAACGACAGATACGCAGTATTTT
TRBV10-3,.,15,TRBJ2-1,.,CAISDREGAYNEQFF,TGTGCCATCAGTGACAGGGAAGGGGCCTACAATGAGCAGTTCTTC
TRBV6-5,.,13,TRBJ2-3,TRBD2,CASSLGLRDTQYF,TGTGCCAGCAGTTTGGGACTACGAGATACGCAGTATTTT
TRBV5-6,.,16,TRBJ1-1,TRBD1,CASSRPGTGLNTEAFF,TGTGCCAGCAGTCGTCCCGGGACAGGTTTGAACACTGAAGCTTTCTTT
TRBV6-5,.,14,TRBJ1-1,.,CASSPSREETEAFF,TGTGCCAGCTCCCCTTCAAGGGAGGAAACTGAAGCTTTCTTT
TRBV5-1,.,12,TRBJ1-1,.,CASSLGATEAFF,TGCGCCAGCAGCTTGGGGGCCACTGAAGCTTTCTTT
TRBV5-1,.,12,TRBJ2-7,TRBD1,CASSADRDEQYF,TGCGCCAGCAGCGCTGACAGGGACGAGCAGTACTTC
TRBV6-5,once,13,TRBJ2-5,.,CASRGTSQETQYF,TGTGCCAGCCGCGGGACTTCTCAAGAGACCCAGTACTTC
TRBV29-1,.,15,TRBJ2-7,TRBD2,CSVVPTSGHSYEQYF,TGCAGCGTTGTCCCAACTAGCGGGCATTCCTACGAGCAGTACTTC
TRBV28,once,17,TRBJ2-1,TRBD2,CASSGTSGGHSYNEQFF,TGTGCCAGCAGTGGGACTAGCGGGGGCCATTCCTACAATGAGCAGTTCTTC
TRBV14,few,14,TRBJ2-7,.,CASSLYRDSYEQYF,TGTGCCAGCAGTCTTTACAGGGATTCCTACGAGCAGTACTTC
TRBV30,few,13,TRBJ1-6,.,CAWCDRRNSPLHF,TGTGCCTGGTGTGACAGGCGGAATTCACCCCTCCACTTT
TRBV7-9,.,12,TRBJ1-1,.,CSSSLDGGSAFF,TGTTCCAGCAGCTTAGATGGAGGGAGCGCTTTCTTT
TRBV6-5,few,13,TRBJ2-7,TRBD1,CASSEDRAGEQYF,TGTGCCAGCAGCGAGGACAGGGCTGGGGAGCAGTACTTC
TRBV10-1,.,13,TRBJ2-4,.,CASSEDSLGIQYF,TGCGCCAGCAGTGAGGACTCCCTGGGCATTCAGTACTTC
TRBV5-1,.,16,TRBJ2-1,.,CASSSGEAGPYNEQFF,TGCGCCAGCAGCTCCGGCGAGGCAGGGCCCTACAATGAGCAGTTCTTC
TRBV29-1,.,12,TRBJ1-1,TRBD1,CSAKGQLTEAFF,TGCAGCGCCAAGGGACAGCTCACTGAAGCTTTCTTT
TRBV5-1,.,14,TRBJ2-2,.,CASSLELFTGELFF,TGCGCCAGCAGCTTGGAACTCTTCACCGGGGAGCTGTTTTTT
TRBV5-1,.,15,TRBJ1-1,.,CASRTYDMAGTEAFF,TGCGCCAGCAGAACATATGACATGGCCGGCACTGAAGCTTTCTTT
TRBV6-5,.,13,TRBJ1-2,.,CASSPPAREGYTF,TGTGCCAGCAGCCCCCCCGCCAGGGAAGGCTACACCTTC
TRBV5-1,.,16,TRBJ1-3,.,CASSFGRANSGNTIYF,TGCGCCAGCAGCTTCGGCAGGGCGAACTCTGGAAACACCATATATTTT
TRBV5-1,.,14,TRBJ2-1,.,CASTHRSSYNEQFF,TGCGCTAGCACCCACAGGAGCTCCTACAATGAGCAGTTCTTC
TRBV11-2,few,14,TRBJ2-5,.,CASSLGASAETQYF,TGTGCCAGCAGCTTAGGCGCTAGCGCAGAGACCCAGTACTTC
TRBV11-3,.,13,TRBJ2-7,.,CASSRRDTYEQYF,TGTGCCAGCAGCCGCCGGGACACATACGAGCAGTACTTC
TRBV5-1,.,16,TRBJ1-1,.,CASSPGAGRVNTEAFF,TGCGCCAGCAGCCCTGGGGCGGGACGGGTGAACACTGAAGCTTTCTTT
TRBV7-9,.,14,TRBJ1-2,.,CASSTTSAGDGYTF,TGTGCCAGCAGCACGACATCAGCGGGCGATGGCTACACCTTC
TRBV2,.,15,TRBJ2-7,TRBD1,CASTSQGAEISEQYF,TGTGCCAGCACCTCACAGGGGGCGGAGATCTCCGAGCAGTACTTC
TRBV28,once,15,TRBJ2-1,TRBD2,CASSHPLAGGDEQFF,TGTGCCAGCAGTCACCCCTTAGCGGGGGGGGATGAGCAGTTCTTC
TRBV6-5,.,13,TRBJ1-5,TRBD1,CASSGTGAQPQHF,TGTGCCAGCAGCGGGACAGGGGCTCAGCCCCAGCATTTT
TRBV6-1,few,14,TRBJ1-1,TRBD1,CASKWDRADTEAFF,TGTGCCAGCAAGTGGGACAGGGCGGACACTGAAGCTTTCTTT
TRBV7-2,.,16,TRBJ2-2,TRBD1,CASSISSGTETGELFF,TGTGCCAGCAGCATATCATCCGGGACAGAAACCGGGGAGCTGTTTTTT
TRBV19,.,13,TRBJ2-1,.,CASKLALYNEQFF,TGTGCCAGTAAGCTAGCGCTTTACAATGAGCAGTTCTTC
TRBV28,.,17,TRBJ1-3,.,CASSLVIQAFSGNTIYF,TGTGCCAGCAGTTTAGTAATACAGGCGTTCTCTGGAAACACCATATATTTT
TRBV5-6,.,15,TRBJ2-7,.,CASSPATRGRHEQYF,TGTGCCAGCAGCCCTGCCACAAGGGGCCGGCACGAGCAGTACTTC
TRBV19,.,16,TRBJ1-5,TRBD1,CASSIRQGRGFQPQHF,TGTGCCAGTAGTATACGACAGGGACGGGGTTTTCAGCCCCAGCATTTT
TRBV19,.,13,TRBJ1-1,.,CASSTQGNTEAFF,TGTGCCAGTAGTACTCAGGGGAACACTGAAGCTTTCTTT
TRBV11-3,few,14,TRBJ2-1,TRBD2,CASSFVTSGAEQFF,TGTGCCAGCAGCTTCGTGACTAGCGGGGCCGAGCAGTTCTTC
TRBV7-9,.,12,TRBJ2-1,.,CASSHTGNEQFF,TGTGCCAGCAGCCATACAGGGAATGAGCAGTTCTTC
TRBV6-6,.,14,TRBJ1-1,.,CASSSFDRNTEAFF,TGTGCCAGCAGTTCCTTTGACAGGAACACTGAAGCTTTCTTT
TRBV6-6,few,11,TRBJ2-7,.,CASTLASEQYF,TGTGCCAGCACCTTAGCGTCCGAGCAGTACTTC